This TCR beta chain was sequenced during a study of T cells expressing NK-cell markers. Study context: Sorted CD3+CD56-NKG2C+, CD3+CD56+NKG2C- and CD3+CD56+NKG2C+ T cells were the source of the TCR beta repertoires. Within the sequenced cohort of eight donors, seven exhibited HCMV seropositivity and one was seronegative. Study-wide points: Of the CD8+ T cells in roughly 6 donors, roughly 1.0-7.5% belonged to dominant NKG2C+ clonotypes.

The CDR3 has 15 residues. The germline CDR1 and CDR2 sequences are SGHRS and YFSETQ. As concerns this clonotype: Its target is not known.

5'RACE template switching with UMIs produced the TCR beta cDNA. TCRdb reprocessed the 5' RACE reads, keeping one entry per CDR3 protein, no DNA. The sample holds roughly 450,000 distinct CDR3 sequences. Input material: blood T cells: a sorted CD56 or NKG2C T cell subset, CD4+ or CD8+ T cells, or bulk PBMC T cells (not recorded which). The sequence derives from a woman aged 50 to 60 in good health. The chain employs TRBV5-1 and TRBJ2-5; TCRdb names TRBD1, which stays unverified in the absence of DNA. The CDR3 protein is CASSLSGQSSETQYF. The full variable domain, rest sourced from reference TRBV5-1 and TRBJ2-5, is KAGVTQTPRYLIKTRGQQVTLSCSPISGHRSVSWYQQTPGQGLQFLFEYFSETQRNKGNFPGRFSGRQFSNSRSEMNVSTLELGDSALYLCASSLSGQSSETQYFGPGTRLLVL.